This TCR beta chain was recorded in a study of blood T cells in healthy people across ages. CDR3 size: 16 residues. V was clipped by 2 bases and J by 5 bases; unmatched bases: 10. The V gene's germline CDR1 is SGHTA and CDR2 FQGNSA. Primers used in a second PCR of roughly 7 to 12 cycles were a sample-barcoded 5' primer and a J-beta primer mix. TCRdb reanalysed the 5' RACE reads using MiXCR and keeps one entry per CDR3 protein. The table lists 1.5 million to 2 million distinct CDR3 sequences, around 42% of them singletons. This clonotype was seen a few times. About 10 milliliters of peripheral blood were drawn from each donor into EDTA-treated tubes.

The receptor was isolated from a human donor in good health. The chain joins TRBV7-2 to TRBJ2-5, with TRBD2 identical over 8 bases. The sequencing sample was made of blood. DNA for the CDR3: TGTGCCAGCAGCTTATTGAACGGGGGGGCCGGTGAGACCCAGTACTTC. This sequence encodes CASSLLNGGAGETQYF. Complete variable domain (other parts from reference TRBV7-2 and TRBJ2-5): GAGVSQSPSNKVTEKGKDVELRCDPISGHTALYWYRQSLGQGLEFLIYFQGNSAPDKSGLPSDRFSAERTGGSVSTLTIQRTQQEDSAVYLCASSLLNGGAGETQYFGPGTRLLVL.